A selection of T cell receptor beta chains follows, all from one sample in a study of cytomegalovirus exposure and HLA in healthy donors. Sequencing used immunoSEQ multiplex PCR; TCRdb keeps in-frame clones, though not all of them. The table shows over 250,000 clones, with about 86% occurring only once. Specimen: PBMCs. These receptors were taken from a woman in her late teens or twenties in good health and CMV-seronegative. Both conserved end residues are trimmed from each CDR3. D genes are given only for firm matches.

CDR3: ASSEQGTTDTQY
length: 12
D: NA
V: TRBV6-4

CDR3: ASSPAGRGGSTEAF
length: 14
D: NA
V: TRBV7-3

CDR3: ASSSGLGTEAF
length: 11
D: NA
V: TRBV11-2

CDR3: ASTKAGGYYGYT
length: 12
D: TRBD1
V: TRBV19

CDR3: ASSVGLAGIYEQY
length: 13
D: TRBD2
V: TRBV9

CDR3: ASSESLAGYDEQF
length: 13
D: TRBD2
V: TRBV10-1

CDR3: ASSLSGGGRNIQY
length: 13
D: TRBD2
V: TRBV5-1

CDR3: AWSLGRGSEDTQY
length: 13
D: NA
V: TRBV30

CDR3: ASRRESDNEQF
length: 11
D: TRBD2
V: TRBV10-1

CDR3: ASRLAGLTDTQY
length: 12
D: TRBD2
V: TRBV5-1

CDR3: ASSPLPPGLAASSEQF
length: 16
D: TRBD2
V: TRBV18

CDR3: ASIPGLANHEQY
length: 12
D: TRBD2
V: TRBV28

CDR3: ASRTGEGEQY
length: 10
D: NA
V: TRBV28

CDR3: ASIPTSADNNEQF
length: 13
D: TRBD2
V: TRBV2

CDR3: ASSSMIGIQETQY
length: 13
D: NA
V: TRBV7-2

CDR3: ASSLYRRDSGYT
length: 12
D: TRBD1
V: TRBV6-1

CDR3: ASSIAVNRGPIGGYT
length: 15
D: NA
V: TRBV19

CDR3: ASSAPSGSNEQF
length: 12
D: TRBD2
V: TRBV5-4

CDR3: ASSDPGLAGLSSYEQY
length: 16
D: TRBD2
V: TRBV6-1

CDR3: ASSLALTGAYEQY
length: 13
D: NA
V: TRBV5-6

CDR3: ASSFSTSNEQF
length: 11
D: NA
V: TRBV27